This T cell receptor (beta chain) emerged from a study of blood T cells in healthy people across ages. As for the study in general: Capture via template switching afforded approximately one barcoded beta molecule per two T cells.

Primed by a sample-barcoded 5' primer and a J-beta primer mix, a second PCR proceeded for 7 to 11 cycles. MiXCR, applied by TCRdb to the 5' RACE reads, yields one record per CDR3 protein. This sample has about 780,000 distinct CDR3 sequences, with about half found just once. This clonotype came up a few times. The CDR3 contains 16 residues. Looked up from germline, CDR1 is SGHTA and CDR2 is FQGNSA. The germline V and J ends were trimmed by 3 bases and 5 bases, with 17 bases remaining between them. The rearrangement joins TRBV7-2 to TRBJ2-1; D possibly corresponds to TRBD1 (6 bases). This TCR was recovered from an elderly man in good health. The sample consisted of blood. CDR3 residues: CASSFQLYREHNEQFF. The CDR3 bases are TGTGCCAGCAGCTTCCAGCTCTACAGGGAGCACAATGAGCAGTTCTTC.